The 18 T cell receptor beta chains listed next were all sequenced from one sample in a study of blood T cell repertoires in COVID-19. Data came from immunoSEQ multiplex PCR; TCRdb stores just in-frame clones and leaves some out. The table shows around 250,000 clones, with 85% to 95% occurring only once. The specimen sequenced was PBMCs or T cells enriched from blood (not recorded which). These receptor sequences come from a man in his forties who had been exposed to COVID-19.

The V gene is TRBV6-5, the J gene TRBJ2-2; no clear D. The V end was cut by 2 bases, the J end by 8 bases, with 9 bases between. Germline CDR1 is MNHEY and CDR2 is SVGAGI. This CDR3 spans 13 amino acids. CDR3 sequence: CASSYLGQGELFF. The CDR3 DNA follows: TGTGCCAGCAGTTACCTTGGGCAGGGGGAGCTGTTTTTT.

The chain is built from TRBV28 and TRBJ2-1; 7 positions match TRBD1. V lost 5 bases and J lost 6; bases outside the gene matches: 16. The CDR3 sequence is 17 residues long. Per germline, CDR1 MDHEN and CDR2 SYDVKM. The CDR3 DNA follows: TGTGCCAGCAGTCTCCTGGGACAGACGTCACTGGGCAATGAGCAGTTCTTC. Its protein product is CASSLLGQTSLGNEQFF.

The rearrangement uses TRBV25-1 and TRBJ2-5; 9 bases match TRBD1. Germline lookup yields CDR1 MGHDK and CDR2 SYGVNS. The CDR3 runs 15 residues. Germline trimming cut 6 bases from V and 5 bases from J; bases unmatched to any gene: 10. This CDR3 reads CASRTEQGARETQYF. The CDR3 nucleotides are TGTGCCAGCAGGACAGAACAGGGGGCAAGGGAGACCCAGTACTTC.

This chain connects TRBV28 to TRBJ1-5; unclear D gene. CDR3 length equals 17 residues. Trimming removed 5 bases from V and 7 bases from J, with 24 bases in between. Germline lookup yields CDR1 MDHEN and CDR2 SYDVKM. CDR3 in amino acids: CASSPRQDQDLGQPQHF. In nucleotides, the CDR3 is TGTGCCAGCAGTCCGCGACAAGATCAGGATTTAGGCCAGCCCCAGCATTTT.

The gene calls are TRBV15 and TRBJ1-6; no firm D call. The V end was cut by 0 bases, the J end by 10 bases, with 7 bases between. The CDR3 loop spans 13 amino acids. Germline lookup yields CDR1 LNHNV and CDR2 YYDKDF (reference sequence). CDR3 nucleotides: TGTGCCACCAGCAGAGATAGAGGGTCACCCCTCCACTTT. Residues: CATSRDRGSPLHF.

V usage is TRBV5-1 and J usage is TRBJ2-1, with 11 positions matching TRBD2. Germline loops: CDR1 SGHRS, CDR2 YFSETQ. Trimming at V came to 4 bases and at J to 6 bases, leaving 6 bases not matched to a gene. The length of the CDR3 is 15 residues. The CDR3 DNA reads TGCGCCAGCAGCCCCACTAGCGGGGGTTTCAATGAGCAGTTCTTC. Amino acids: CASSPTSGGFNEQFF.

CDR3 amino acids: CASSLVLTDTQYF. CDR3 coding DNA: TGTGCCAGCAGCTTAGTTCTGACAGATACGCAGTATTTT. The chain carries TRBV11-3 and TRBJ2-3; D unresolved. The germline V gene encodes CDR1 SGHNT and CDR2 YENEEA. V shed 1 base and J shed 3 bases, with 5 bases lying between them. The CDR3 sequence is 13 residues long.

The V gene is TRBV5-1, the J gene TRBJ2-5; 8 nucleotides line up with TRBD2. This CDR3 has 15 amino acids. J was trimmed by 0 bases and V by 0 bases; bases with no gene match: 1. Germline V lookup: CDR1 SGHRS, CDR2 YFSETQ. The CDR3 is CASSLGGGNQETQYF. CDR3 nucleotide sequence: TGCGCCAGCAGCTTGGGCGGGGGGAACCAAGAGACCCAGTACTTC.

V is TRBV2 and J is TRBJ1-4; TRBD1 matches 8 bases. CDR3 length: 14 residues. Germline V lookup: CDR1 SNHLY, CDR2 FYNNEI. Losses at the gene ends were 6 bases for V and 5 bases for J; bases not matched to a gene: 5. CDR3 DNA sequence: TGTGCCAGCAGCGCGGGACAGGCGAATGAAAAACTGTTTTTT. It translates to CASSAGQANEKLFF.

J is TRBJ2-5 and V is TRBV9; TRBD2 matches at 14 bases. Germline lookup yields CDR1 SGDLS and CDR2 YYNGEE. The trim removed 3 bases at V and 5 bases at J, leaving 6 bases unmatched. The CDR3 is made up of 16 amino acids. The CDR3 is CASSARLAGGRETQYF. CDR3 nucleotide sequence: TGTGCCAGCAGCGCAAGACTAGCGGGAGGGCGGGAGACCCAGTACTTC.

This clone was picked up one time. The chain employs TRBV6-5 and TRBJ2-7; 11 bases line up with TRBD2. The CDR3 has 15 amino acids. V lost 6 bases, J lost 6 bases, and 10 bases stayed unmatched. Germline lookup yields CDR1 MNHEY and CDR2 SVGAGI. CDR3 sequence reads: CASSKTTSGNSEQYF. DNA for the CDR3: TGTGCCAGCAGCAAAACGACTAGCGGGAACAGCGAGCAGTACTTC.

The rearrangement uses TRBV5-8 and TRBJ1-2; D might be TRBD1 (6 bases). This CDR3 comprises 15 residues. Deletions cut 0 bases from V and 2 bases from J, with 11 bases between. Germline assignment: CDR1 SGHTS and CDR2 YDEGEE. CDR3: CASSLVTGRNYGYTF. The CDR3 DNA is TGTGCCAGCAGCTTGGTTACAGGGCGCAACTATGGCTACACCTTC.

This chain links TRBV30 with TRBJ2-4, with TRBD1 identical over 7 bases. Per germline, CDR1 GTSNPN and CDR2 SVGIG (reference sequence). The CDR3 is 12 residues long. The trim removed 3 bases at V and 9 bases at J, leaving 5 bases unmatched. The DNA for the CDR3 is TGTGCCTGGAGCGACAGGGTAGGCATTCAGTACTTC. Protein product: CAWSDRVGIQYF.

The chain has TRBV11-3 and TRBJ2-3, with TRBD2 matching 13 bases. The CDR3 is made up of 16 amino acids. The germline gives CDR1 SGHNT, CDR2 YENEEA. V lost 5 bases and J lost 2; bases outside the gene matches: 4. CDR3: CASSPGLAGVTDTQYF. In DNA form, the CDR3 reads TGTGCCAGCAGCCCCGGACTAGCGGGGGTCACAGATACGCAGTATTTT.

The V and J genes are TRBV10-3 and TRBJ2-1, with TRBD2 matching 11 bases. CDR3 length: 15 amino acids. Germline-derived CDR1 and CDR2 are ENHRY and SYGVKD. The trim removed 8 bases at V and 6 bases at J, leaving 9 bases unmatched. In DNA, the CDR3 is TGTGCCATCGGGGACTCTAGCGGGGGGCTCAATGAGCAGTTCTTC. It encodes CAIGDSSGGLNEQFF.

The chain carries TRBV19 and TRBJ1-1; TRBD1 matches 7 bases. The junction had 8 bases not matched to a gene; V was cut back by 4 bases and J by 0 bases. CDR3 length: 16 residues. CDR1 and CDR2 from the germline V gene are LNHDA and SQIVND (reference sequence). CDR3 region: CASSTLPGQMNTEAFF. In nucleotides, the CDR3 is TGTGCCAGTAGTACGCTCCCGGGACAGATGAACACTGAAGCTTTCTTT.

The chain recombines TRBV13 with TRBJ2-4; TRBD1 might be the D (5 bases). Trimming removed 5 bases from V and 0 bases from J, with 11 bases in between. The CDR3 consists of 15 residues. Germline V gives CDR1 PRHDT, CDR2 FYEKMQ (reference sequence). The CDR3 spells CASSATDLAKNIQYF. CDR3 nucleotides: TGTGCCAGCAGCGCGACAGACCTAGCCAAAAACATTCAGTACTTC.

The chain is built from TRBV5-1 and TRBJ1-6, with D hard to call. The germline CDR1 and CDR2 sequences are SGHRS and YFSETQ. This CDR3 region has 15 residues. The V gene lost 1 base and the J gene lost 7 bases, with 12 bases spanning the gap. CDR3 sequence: CASSLSGVTNSPLHF. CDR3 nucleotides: TGCGCCAGCAGCTTGTCCGGGGTCACAAATTCACCCCTCCACTTT.